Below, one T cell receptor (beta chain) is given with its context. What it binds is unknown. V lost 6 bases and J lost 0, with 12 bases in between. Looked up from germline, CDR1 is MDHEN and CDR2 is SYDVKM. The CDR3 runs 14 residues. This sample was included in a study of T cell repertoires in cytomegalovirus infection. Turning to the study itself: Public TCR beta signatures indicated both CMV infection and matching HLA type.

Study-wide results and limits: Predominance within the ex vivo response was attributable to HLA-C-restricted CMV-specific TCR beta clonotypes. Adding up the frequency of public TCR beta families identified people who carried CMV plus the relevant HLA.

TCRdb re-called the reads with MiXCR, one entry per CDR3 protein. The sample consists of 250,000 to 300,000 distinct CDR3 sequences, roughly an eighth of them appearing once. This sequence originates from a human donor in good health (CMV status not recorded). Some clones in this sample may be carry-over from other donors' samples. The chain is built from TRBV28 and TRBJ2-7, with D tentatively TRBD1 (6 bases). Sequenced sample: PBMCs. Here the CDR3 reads CASRLGTPSYEQYF. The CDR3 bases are TGTGCCAGCAGGCTCGGGACACCCTCCTACGAGCAGTACTTC.